The T cell receptor (beta chain) under discussion was sequenced for a study of CD8 T cells in Susac syndrome. Study details: When blood was collected, patients with Susac syndrome were therapy-naive, were taking corticosteroids, or were receiving intravenous immunoglobulin alone.

Study-wide results and limits: Susac syndrome CD4+ T cell repertoires showed no clonal expansion.

TCR beta from blood CD8+ and CD4+ T cells was sequenced. Remarks on this clonotype: What it binds is unknown.

Reverse transcription used about 0.45 to 1 ug RNA and random hexamers. immunoSEQ multiplex PCR amplified TCR beta CDR3 across 54 Vbeta, 13 Jbeta. TCRdb passed the immunoSEQ multiplex PCR reads through MiXCR, listing each CDR3 protein once. The sample consists of hundreds of thousands of distinct CDR3 sequences, 94% of them appearing once. CDR1 and CDR2 from the germline V gene are SGHAT and FQDESV (reference sequence). This CDR3 spans 13 amino acids. With 4 bases removed from V and 8 bases from J, the gap between germline ends came to 12 bases. Sequenced material: CD4+ T cells from PBMCs. This clonotype originated in a human donor with Susac syndrome. The genes are TRBV11-1 and TRBJ2-1, with no clear D. DNA for the CDR3: TGTGCCAGCAGCTCCCCGTCCCTAGATGAGCAGTTCTTC. Its translation: CASSSPSLDEQFF.